The clone carrying this T cell receptor (beta chain) was seen repeatedly, ten times or more. This sample is drawn from a study of T cells in Graves' hyperthyroidism and ophthalmopathy. Amplified TCR beta CDR3 regions derived from RNA transcripts. Researchers ran a first-round RT-PCR on the TCR CDR3 using the HTBI primer set. TCRdb reprocessed the multiplex PCR reads with MiXCR, giving one entry per CDR3 protein. The data show a few hundred thousand distinct CDR3 sequences, about 15% seen once. CDR1 SNHLY and CDR2 FYNNEI come from the germline V gene. This CDR3 is built from 17 residues. V was pared by 4 bases and J by 5 bases, with 23 bases between.

Material for sequencing was blood. The receptor was derived from a woman aged 40 to 55 with Graves' hyperthyroidism that later progressed to Graves' ophthalmopathy. J is TRBJ1-1 and V is TRBV2; D is possibly TRBD1 (6 bases). CDR3 amino acids: CASSVGRGEKRRTEAFF. In DNA form, the CDR3 reads TGTGCCAGCAGTGTCGGGAGGGGGGAAAAAAGACGGACTGAAGCTTTCTTT. The full variable domain, with the rest looked up from reference TRBV2 and TRBJ1-1, is EPEVTQTPSHQVTQMGQEVILRCVPISNHLYFYWYRQILGQKVEFLVSFYNNEISEKSEIFDDQFSVERPDGSNFTLKIRSTKLEDSAMYFCASSVGRGEKRRTEAFFGQGTRLTVV.